Following are 19 T cell receptor beta chains from one sample sequenced in a study of a mutant IDH1 vaccine in newly diagnosed glioma. No cognate antigen is known for these TCRs. Time point reported: week 47, end of study. All doses held 300 ug of mutant IDH1 20-mer peptide, with topical imiquimod. Only in-frame clones appear in the TCRdb table, and some are missing; sequencing was by immunoSEQ multiplex PCR. Of 30,000 to 40,000 clones in the sample, 90% were seen once. Sample: PBMCs, taken from a glioma patient whose treatment included an IDH1 peptide vaccine. These receptors originate from a woman between 40 and 55 years old with glioma.

This clone was found a few times. The chain employs TRBV6-5 and TRBJ1-5, with a weak D call TRBD1 (5 bases). Germline CDR1 is MNHEY and CDR2 is SVGAGI. The CDR3 sequence is 15 residues long. Trimming took off 0 bases at V and 9 bases at J, with 15 bases between the two ends. CDR3 coding DNA: TGTGCCAGCAGTTACTCGAATACAGGTCATCGGCCCCAGCATTTT. Amino acid sequence: CASSYSNTGHRPQHF.

The chain recombines TRBV5-4 with TRBJ2-4, with D perhaps matching TRBD1 or TRBD2 (6 bases each). The CDR3 consists of 16 residues. The V end lost 0 bases, the J end lost 1 base, and 11 bases lay between the germline ends. Germline assignment: CDR1 SGHNT and CDR2 YYREEE (reference sequence). CDR3 DNA: TGTGCCAGCAGCTTGGGGGGGGCAGGGGCCAAAAACATTCAGTACTTC. Its protein product is CASSLGGAGAKNIQYF. Full variable domain (rest looked up from reference TRBV5-4 and TRBJ2-4): ETGVTQSPTHLIKTRGQQVTLRCSSQSGHNTVSWYQQALGQGPQFIFQYYREEENGRGNFPPRFSGLQFPNYSSELNVNALELDDSALYLCASSLGGAGAKNIQYFGAGTRLSVL.

V is TRBV10-1 and J is TRBJ2-2, with unresolved D. V was cut by 5 bases and J by 1 base, with 8 bases left in between. The CDR3 extends over 14 amino acids. Germline V CDR1 and CDR2: WNHNN, SYGVQD (reference sequence). DNA of the CDR3: TGCGCCAGCAGTAGCAGATTGAACACCGGGGAGCTGTTTTTT. This encodes CASSSRLNTGELFF.

This chain joins TRBV6-5 and TRBJ2-7; TRBD1 might be the D (5 bases). The ends were cut back, 2 bases at V and 2 bases at J, with 16 bases in the middle. CDR3 length equals 16 residues. CDR1 and CDR2 (germline): MNHEY, SVGAGI. The CDR3 DNA reads TGTGCCAGCAGTTACGGGCAGGGCCTATCCCCCTACGAGCAGTACTTC. Protein sequence: CASSYGQGLSPYEQYF.

The V gene is TRBV30, the J gene TRBJ1-1, with D perhaps matching TRBD1 (5 bases). Per the germline V gene, CDR1 is GTSNPN and CDR2 is SVGIG (reference sequence). Between the trimmed V and J ends, which lost 0 bases and 11 bases, there was a span of 10 bases. This CDR3 is built from 11 residues. CDR3 protein: CAWSVGGSAFF. The CDR3 DNA reads as TGTGCCTGGAGTGTCGGGGGTTCGGCTTTCTTT.

The CDR3 is CASSLAGAGGSRNEQFF. CDR3 nucleotides: TGCGCCAGCAGCTTGGCGGGAGCGGGAGGAAGTCGCAATGAGCAGTTCTTC. The chain employs TRBV5-1 and TRBJ2-1; 9 bases fit TRBD2. Germline values: CDR1 SGHRS, CDR2 YFSETQ. Losses at the gene ends were 0 bases for V and 6 bases for J; bases not matched to a gene: 10. The CDR3 consists of 17 residues.

This chain links TRBV4-2 with TRBJ2-7; 9 bases match TRBD1. Germline V lookup: CDR1 LGHNA, CDR2 YNFKEQ. J was trimmed by 4 bases and V by 4 bases; bases with no gene match: 5. The CDR3 consists of 14 residues. The CDR3 reads CASSRPGQGYEQYF. The CDR3 region has the DNA TGTGCCAGCAGCCGCCCGGGACAGGGATACGAGCAGTACTTC.

The chain carries TRBV30 and TRBJ2-1; weak D call: TRBD2 (7 bases). Trimming stripped 4 bases from V and 6 bases from J, with 16 bases between. The CDR3 has 14 amino acids. Germline CDR1 is GTSNPN and CDR2 is SVGIG (reference sequence). CDR3 coding DNA: TGTGCCTGGACAGGCGGGGGCTTTCGCAATGAGCAGTTCTTC. Amino acids: CAWTGGGFRNEQFF.

Here the CDR3 DNA reads TGCGCCAGCAGCTTGGCAGGGAGGGATGAGCAGTTCTTC. It codes for CASSLAGRDEQFF. The chain couples TRBV5-1 to TRBJ2-1, with 7 bases identical to TRBD2. Germline-derived CDR1 and CDR2 are SGHRS and YFSETQ. The CDR3 is 13 residues long. V was pared by 0 bases and J by 8 bases, with 2 bases of the junction left unmatched.

The chain recombines TRBV5-5 with TRBJ1-4; D gene uncertain. The V end lost 2 bases, the J end lost 0 bases, and 5 bases lay between the germline ends. In germline, CDR1 is SGHKS, CDR2 YYEKEE (reference sequence). The CDR3 runs to 14 residues. CDR3 residues: CASSFFTTNEKLFF. As DNA, the CDR3 is TGTGCCAGCAGCTTCTTCACAACTAATGAAAAACTGTTTTTT. Using reference TRBV5-5 and TRBJ1-4 for the parts outside the CDR3, the full variable domain is DAGVTQSPTHLIKTRGQQVTLRCSPISGHKSVSWYQQVLGQGPQFIFQYYEKEERGRGNFPDRFSARQFPNYSSELNVNALLLGDSALYLCASSFFTTNEKLFFGSGTQLSVL.

The chain is built from TRBV5-6 and TRBJ1-4, with 12 positions matching TRBD1. Germline V lookup: CDR1 SGHDT, CDR2 YYEEEE. J lost 7 bases, V lost 3 bases, and 1 base had no gene match. The CDR3 loop spans 14 amino acids. Here the CDR3 DNA reads TGTGCCAGCAGCTGGGACAGGGGGCTTGAAAAACTGTTTTTT. This translates into CASSWDRGLEKLFF.

This clone is medium-sized in the sample. The genes are TRBV6-5 and TRBJ2-5, with D tentatively TRBD2 (5 bases). The germline V and J ends were trimmed by 0 bases and 3 bases, with 11 bases remaining between them. This CDR3 comprises 15 residues. Germline assignment: CDR1 MNHEY and CDR2 SVGAGI. CDR3 coding DNA: TGTGCCAGCAGTTACTCCCCCGAGGGCAAAGAGACCCAGTACTTC. This codes for CASSYSPEGKETQYF.

This chain uses TRBV20-1 with TRBJ1-1; no clear D gene. Germline assignment: CDR1 DFQATT and CDR2 SNEGSKA (reference sequence). The CDR3 has 11 residues. The germline V and J ends were trimmed by 3 bases and 4 bases, with 6 bases remaining between them. CDR3 protein: CSARSSTEAFF. CDR3 coding DNA: TGCAGTGCTAGGTCAAGCACTGAAGCTTTCTTT.

V usage is TRBV2 and J usage is TRBJ2-7, with no clear D. The germline V gene encodes CDR1 SNHLY and CDR2 FYNNEI. The CDR3 runs 14 residues. V gave up 4 bases and J gave up 4 bases, with 14 bases separating them. DNA for the CDR3: TGTGCCAGCAGTGTGAGTGAGCCAGCGTACGAGCAGTACTTC. Translated: CASSVSEPAYEQYF.

V usage is TRBV5-4 and J usage is TRBJ1-1, with 8 bases that match TRBD1. The CDR3 runs 17 residues. J gave up 0 bases and V 4 bases, and 11 bases lay outside the gene matches. CDR1 is SGHNT, CDR2 YYREEE, per germline (reference sequence). The DNA for the CDR3 is TGTGCCAGCAGCCCCGATCCGACAGGGGTTTTGAACACTGAAGCTTTCTTT. Translation: CASSPDPTGVLNTEAFF.

The J gene is TRBJ1-1, the V gene TRBV7-2; D is undetermined. CDR3 size: 13 residues. Germline V CDR1 and CDR2: SGHTA, FQGNSA. Trimming pared 6 bases from V and 0 bases from J, leaving 8 bases between. The CDR3 sequence: CASRSQMNTEAFF. CDR3 sequence (DNA): TGTGCCAGCAGATCACAGATGAACACTGAAGCTTTCTTT. The full variable domain, with the rest looked up from reference TRBV7-2 and TRBJ1-1, is GAGVSQSPSNKVTEKGKDVELRCDPISGHTALYWYRQSLGQGLEFLIYFQGNSAPDKSGLPSDRFSAERTGGSVSTLTIQRTQQEDSAVYLCASRSQMNTEAFFGQGTRLTVV.

This chain joins TRBV19 and TRBJ1-1; tentatively, D is TRBD1 (6 bases). From germline, CDR1 is LNHDA and CDR2 SQIVND (reference sequence). CDR3 length: 14 residues. The V gene lost 6 bases and the J gene lost 5 bases, with 16 bases spanning the gap. The chain's CDR3 is CASSLAGGWTEAFF. DNA of the CDR3: TGTGCCAGTAGCCTGGCGGGGGGCTGGACTGAAGCTTTCTTT.

This clone was seen once. The chain recombines TRBV11-2 with TRBJ2-1; 15 nucleotides match TRBD2. Germline-derived CDR1 and CDR2 are SGHAT and FQNNGV. The CDR3 runs to 17 residues. V dropped 4 bases and J dropped 11; count of bases not matched to a gene: 12. The CDR3 region is CASSSPGLAGGPRKQFF. CDR3 DNA: TGTGCCAGCAGCTCCCCGGGACTAGCGGGAGGCCCTCGTAAGCAGTTCTTC.

The chain combines TRBV7-2 with TRBJ2-1, with unresolved D. The germline CDR1 and CDR2 sequences are SGHTA and FQGNSA. Trimming left V 2 bases short and J 4 bases short, with 12 bases between. The CDR3 is 15 amino acids. The CDR3 DNA is TGTGCCAGCAGCTTAAGGTCCCAGCCGTACAATGAGCAGTTCTTC. This gives the protein CASSLRSQPYNEQFF.